This TCR beta chain stems from a study of early T cells in non-severe SARS-CoV-2 infection. Overall study: Sequencing of unsorted whole blood was done on bulk RNA, leaving chains unpaired.

TCRdb re-called the 5' RACE reads with MiXCR, one entry per CDR3 protein. The sample gives tens of thousands of distinct CDR3 sequences, roughly 9.7% of which show up once; approximately 12% is in the top ten. Sequencing input: whole blood. This TCR derives from an adult who was a healthcare worker with PCR-confirmed SARS-CoV-2 infection or an uninfected control (not recorded which).

The CDR3 DNA reads TGTGCCAGCAGCGCCCCACAGGGCTACACAGATACGCAGTATTTT. This translates into CASSAPQGYTDTQYF. The rearrangement uses TRBV7-3 and TRBJ2-3, with a tentative D call TRBD1 (6 bases). The V end lost 5 bases, the J end lost 2 bases, and 14 bases lay between the germline ends. The germline V gene encodes CDR1 SGHTA and CDR2 FQGTGA. CDR3 size: 15 residues.